This T cell receptor beta chain was recovered during a study of blood T cell repertoires in COVID-19. For the study at large: COVID-19 samples, acute and convalescent, were from the United States, Italy and Spain. The analysed material was cDNA or gDNA that came from T cells, B-cell-depleted T cells, or PBMCs.

As processed by the authors: Amplifying reference gene primers gave estimates of nucleated cell counts. Assay: immunoSEQ multiplex PCR; the TCRdb copy retains only in-frame clones and omits some. The D gene and trimming were derived from the DNA, and the V and J assignments and clone size from that table. The table lists around 260,000 clones, 75% to 90% of them singletons. Trimming stripped 6 bases from V and 2 bases from J, with 11 bases between. The CDR3 has 14 residues. Germline CDR1 MNHNY, CDR2 SVGAGI (reference sequence). This rearrangement joins TRBV6-6 to TRBJ1-5; the D gene is possibly TRBD1 (6 bases). The TCR sequence derives from a woman aged 25 to 39 with active or convalescent COVID-19. The sample comprised peripheral blood. CDR3 region: CASSSEGGNQPQHF. CDR3 nucleotides: TGTGCCAGCAGCTCTGAGGGGGGCAATCAGCCCCAGCATTTT.